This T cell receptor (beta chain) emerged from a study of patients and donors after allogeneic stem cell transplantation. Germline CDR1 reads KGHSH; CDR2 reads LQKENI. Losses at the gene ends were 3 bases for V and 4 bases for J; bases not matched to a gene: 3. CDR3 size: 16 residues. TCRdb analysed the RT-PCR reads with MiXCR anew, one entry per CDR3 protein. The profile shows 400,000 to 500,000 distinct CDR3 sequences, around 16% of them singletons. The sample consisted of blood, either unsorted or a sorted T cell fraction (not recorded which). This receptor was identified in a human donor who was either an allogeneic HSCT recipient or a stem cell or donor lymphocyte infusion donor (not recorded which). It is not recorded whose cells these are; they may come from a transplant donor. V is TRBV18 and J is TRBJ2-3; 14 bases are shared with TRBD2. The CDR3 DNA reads TGTGCCAGCTCACCGCGACTAGCGGGGGGGTCAGATACGCAGTATTTT. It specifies CASSPRLAGGSDTQYF.